This T cell receptor beta chain was identified in a study of early stage breast cancer tumors. Libraries were prepared by immunoSEQ multiplex PCR; TCRdb keeps only in-frame clonotypes and omits some of them. Of 25,000 to 35,000 clones listed, roughly 78% are singletons. The origin of this receptor is a person between 60 and 69 years old with breast cancer. The specimen was blood.

The CDR3 sequence: CASSDALSGTEAFF. In nucleotides, the CDR3 is TGCGCCAGCAGTGATGCCTTGTCCGGCACTGAAGCTTTCTTT. V usage is TRBV10-1 and J usage is TRBJ1-1; D gene ambiguous. CDR3 length: 14 residues. V lost 3 bases, J lost 4 bases, and 12 bases lay in between. Germline loops: CDR1 WNHNN, CDR2 SYGVQD (reference sequence).